These 15 T cell receptor beta chains were all obtained from the same sample, sequenced in a study of neoadjuvant nivolumab and ipilimumab in lung cancer. Produced via immunoSEQ multiplex PCR; TCRdb's table is partial and in-frame only. Among fewer than 35,000 clones, roughly 90% were seen once, and the ten largest hold roughly 2%. The sequencing here drew on peripheral blood, taken after neoadjuvant nivolumab, alone or with ipilimumab, at or shortly before surgery. Every receptor here comes from an adult with non-small cell lung cancer.

J is TRBJ2-3 and V is TRBV6-5; 8 bases line up with TRBD1. The CDR3 covers 13 residues. Germline loops: CDR1 MNHEY, CDR2 SVGAGI. The J segment lost 2 bases and the V segment lost 10 bases, leaving 5 bases of the junction unmatched. The CDR3 region has the DNA TGTGCCACCCGGGACAGGTTCACAGATACGCAGTATTTT. Translating gives CATRDRFTDTQYF.

The chain employs TRBV6-1 and TRBJ2-1, with a weak D call TRBD2 (6 bases). The length of the CDR3 is 17 residues. CDR1 is MNHNS, CDR2 SASEGT, per germline. Trimming left V 3 bases short and J 5 bases short, with 20 bases between. As DNA, the CDR3 is TGTGCCAGCAGTGACGGGGACTTACTCCTACACCACAATGAGCAGTTCTTC. It is translated as CASSDGDLLLHHNEQFF.

The chain combines TRBV5-1 with TRBJ1-1; a possible D gene is TRBD1 (5 bases). V lost 0 bases to trimming and J lost 10 bases, with 10 bases between them. This CDR3 is built from 12 residues. CDR1 is SGHRS and CDR2 is YFSETQ in the germline V gene. The DNA of the CDR3 is TGCGCCAGCAGCTTGGCCTGGGACCGAGCTTTCTTT. The encoded protein is CASSLAWDRAFF.

The chain recombines TRBV10-3 with TRBJ1-2; a possible D gene is TRBD1 (6 bases). CDR1 is ENHRY and CDR2 is SYGVKD in the germline V gene. With 4 bases removed from V and 3 bases from J, the gap between germline ends came to 6 bases. The CDR3 is 12 residues long. CDR3 sequence: CAISGQDYGYTF. The CDR3 DNA reads TGTGCCATCAGTGGACAGGACTATGGCTACACCTTC.

Concerning this clone itself: Within the sample, other DNA sequences also encode this same CDR3. The chain carries TRBV7-9 and TRBJ2-2; D gene uncertain. Trimming cost V 8 bases and J 6 bases, with 1 base left between them. Germline CDR1 is SEHNR and CDR2 is FQNEAQ (reference sequence). The CDR3 is 9 amino acids. The CDR3 DNA follows: TGTGCCAGCTCCGGGGAGCTGTTTTTT. Residues: CASSGELFF.

V usage is TRBV7-9 and J usage is TRBJ1-5; TRBD1 aligns across 7 bases. Germline V CDR1 and CDR2: SEHNR, FQNEAQ (reference sequence). Trimming took 2 bases from V and 8 from J; bases not matched to a gene: 6. The CDR3 sequence is 14 residues long. In DNA, the CDR3 is TGTGCCAGCAGCTTAAGAGGGGGCATGGAGCCCCAGCATTTT. Translating it yields CASSLRGGMEPQHF.

V and J are TRBV5-1 and TRBJ1-1; no reliable D call. The CDR3 spans 12 residues. Trimming pared 2 bases from V and 1 base from J, leaving 3 bases between. The germline V gene has CDR1 SGHRS and CDR2 YFSETQ. The CDR3 sequence: CASSFGNTEAFF. In DNA, the CDR3 is TGCGCCAGCAGCTTCGGGAACACTGAAGCTTTCTTT.

The chain links TRBV5-1 to TRBJ2-3, with 8 bases that match TRBD1. This CDR3 has 17 amino acids. V trimming: 4 bases; J trimming: 1 base; junction bases outside the gene matches: 11. Germline loops: CDR1 SGHRS, CDR2 YFSETQ. The CDR3 spells CASSPFPDRVGTDTQYF. The DNA for the CDR3 is TGCGCCAGCAGCCCTTTCCCGGACAGGGTTGGCACAGATACGCAGTATTTT.

This chain connects TRBV6-1 to TRBJ2-7; 9 bases fit TRBD1. V shed 5 bases, J shed 3 bases, and the junction held 8 bases outside the gene matches. The CDR3 runs 15 residues. The germline V gene has CDR1 MNHNS and CDR2 SASEGT. The CDR3 here is CASSSGTGKDYEQYF. CDR3 coding DNA: TGTGCCAGCAGTTCCGGGACAGGGAAAGACTACGAGCAGTACTTC.

The chain employs TRBV5-3 and TRBJ2-3; 9 bases map to TRBD1. TRBV5-3 is placed among ORFs of uncertain function. This CDR3 contains 17 residues. V shed 0 bases and J 1 base; nucleotides not matched to a gene: 6. CDR3 bases: TGTGCCAGAAGCTTGGTAGGTTGGGACAGGGGCACAGATACGCAGTATTTT. Translating gives CARSLVGWDRGTDTQYF.

CDR3 loop: CSAQFNEQFF. The CDR3 coding sequence is TGCAGTGCACAGTTCAATGAGCAGTTCTTC. The chain employs TRBV20-1 and TRBJ2-1; D gene uncertain. CDR3 length equals 10 residues. Germline V gene lookup returns CDR1 DFQATT and CDR2 SNEGSKA (reference sequence). V was pared by 6 bases and J by 6 bases, with 6 bases between.

CDR3 sequence: CASRLTGGWMSNQPQHF. The CDR3 bases are TGTGCCAGTAGACTGACAGGGGGCTGGATGAGCAATCAGCCCCAGCATTTT. The chain carries TRBV19 and TRBJ1-5; 10 positions match TRBD1. V lost 6 bases to trimming and J lost 1 base; unmatched junction nucleotides: 9. Per germline, CDR1 LNHDA and CDR2 SQIVND (reference sequence). The CDR3 covers 17 residues.

The chain links TRBV29-1 to TRBJ1-2; no firm D call. The CDR3 covers 12 residues. CDR1 and CDR2 (germline): SQVTM, ANQGSEA. V gave up 6 bases and J gave up 4 bases, with 12 bases separating them. CDR3 DNA sequence: TGCAGCGTCTTGCGGGGAGGCTATGGCTACACCTTC. Translation gives CSVLRGGYGYTF.

This chain joins TRBV6-4 and TRBJ2-1; D remains unclear. V was cut by 8 bases and J by 10 bases, with 15 bases left in between. The V gene's germline CDR1 is MRHNA and CDR2 SNTAGT. The CDR3 runs to 12 residues. In nucleotides, the CDR3 is TGTGCCAGCCGCACGGTAGCTGGCGAGCAGTTCTTC. Translation gives CASRTVAGEQFF.

The V gene is TRBV11-3, the J gene TRBJ2-3, with TRBD2 identical over 9 bases. Per germline, CDR1 SGHNT and CDR2 YENEEA. V lost 1 base and J lost 2; bases outside the gene matches: 7. The CDR3 is 17 residues long. CDR3 DNA sequence: TGTGCCAGCAGCTTAGCCTCTAGCGGGGCTAACACAGATACGCAGTATTTT. Protein product: CASSLASSGANTDTQYF.